The next 5 T cell receptor beta chains were all read from a single sample in a study of regulatory T cells in long-lasting Graves disease listed by TCRdb under 2021. The time point label for this specimen denotes: persistent/refractory GD, antithyroid drugs over 5 years with positive TRAb. For both TCR sequencing and RNA sequencing, RNA was extracted from PBMCs using TRIzol. The receptor library was made with multiplex PCR. The reads were generated on an Illumina HiSeq 4000. TCR beta libraries were built with iRepertoire HTBI primers and Arm-PCR amplification of CDR3 regions. Using fastp at Q25 and MiXCR, TCRdb reprocessed the public reads and kept productive beta chains. Entries that share a CDR3 protein sequence are merged under the most common genes and DNA. In this sample the table shows fewer than 400,000 distinct CDR3 sequences, around 19% of which occur a single time. The top ten clonotypes cover 25% to 30% of the sample.

This specimen was peripheral blood mononuclear cells (PBMCs), taken when the disease was refractory, from a patient treated with antithyroid drugs. These receptors originate from a female donor with Graves disease.

Worth noting for this clonotype: At one end, the junction sequence differs from germline, possibly due to a read error. The rearrangement links TRBV9 to TRBJ1-2; D is possibly TRBD1 (6 bases). The CDR3 totals 13 residues. CDR1 SGDLS and CDR2 YYNGEE come from the germline V gene. The CDR3 bases are TGTGCCAACAGCGCGCCGCACAGGGTTGGCTACACCTTC. Translation gives CANSAPHRVGYTF.

The chain has TRBV6-5 and TRBJ2-2, with D tentatively TRBD2 (6 bases). V was clipped by 4 bases and J by 0 bases, with 9 bases between them. The germline gives CDR1 MNHEY, CDR2 SVGAGI. The CDR3 is made up of 15 amino acids. The CDR3, as DNA: TGTGCCAGCAGTTTGGCGGGGACGAACACCGGGGAGCTGTTTTTT. Translation: CASSLAGTNTGELFF.

This clonotype was picked up a small number of times. The chain combines TRBV6-1 with TRBJ2-7; possibly TRBD2 for D (7 bases). V was cut by 7 bases and J by 2 bases, with 21 bases left in between. The CDR3 sequence is 16 residues long. The germline V gene has CDR1 MNHNS and CDR2 SASEGT. The CDR3 reads CASKSGGGIPTYEQYF. Here the CDR3 DNA reads TGTGCCAGCAAATCTGGGGGGGGCATCCCCACCTACGAGCAGTACTTC.

A few counts support this clonotype. The chain employs TRBV7-9 and TRBJ1-1; the match to TRBD1 covers 7 bases. V dropped 0 bases and J dropped 11; count of bases not matched to a gene: 18. Germline V gene lookup returns CDR1 SEHNR and CDR2 FQNEAQ (reference sequence). CDR3 length equals 17 residues. CDR3: CASSLAGQGVPGSSAFF. The DNA of the CDR3 is TGTGCCAGCAGCTTAGCGGGTCAGGGGGTGCCTGGGAGTTCGGCTTTCTTT.

The genes are TRBV28 and TRBJ2-2; D is uncertain. V was trimmed by 3 bases and J by 6 bases, leaving 5 bases between them. This CDR3 is 12 amino acids long. Per the germline V gene, CDR1 is MDHEN and CDR2 is SYDVKM. For the CDR3, the DNA is TGTGCCAGCAGTTTTTTTCCCGGGGAGCTGTTTTTT. Translated, it gives CASSFFPGELFF.